Below are 7 T cell receptor beta chains sequenced from a single sample in a study of Ad26.COV2.S vaccination and SARS-CoV-2 variants (dated by TCRdb to about 2021). Sample treatment or condition, as interpreted from the label and publication: 19 received Ad26.COV2.S at low or high dose, single or two shots; several received placebo; per-sample allocation not given. Repertoires of vaccine and placebo recipients were sequenced from samples taken on day 63 after the first injection. Library construction relied on the immunoSEQ multiplex PCR assay. As stored in TCRdb, this immuneACCESS dataset retains in-frame rearrangements with V and J assigned. A fraction of the clones does not appear; measured against another copy, unresolved V genes explain less than half of the discrepancy, and the remainder lacks a known reason. The table for this sample lists about 410,000 clones; 92% of them were counted only once. The ten largest make up 1.5% to 2% of the sample.

Sequenced here: peripheral blood, sampled in a trial of Ad26.COV2.S vaccine versus placebo. These receptors came from a person between 18 and 65 years old who received the Ad26.COV2.S COVID-19 vaccine or a placebo.

The chain recombines TRBV30 with TRBJ1-1, with D perhaps TRBD1 (5 bases). V was pared by 3 bases and J by 3 bases, with 11 bases between. This CDR3 region has 13 residues. Germline V lookup: CDR1 GTSNPN, CDR2 SVGIG (reference sequence). The CDR3 coding sequence is TGTGCCTGGAGCGCAGCGGGGGACACTGAAGCTTTCTTT. The encoded protein is CAWSAAGDTEAFF.

The rearrangement joins TRBV4-1 to TRBJ2-2, with 9 nucleotides matching TRBD1. The CDR3 has 15 residues. CDR1 and CDR2 from the germline V gene are MGHRA and YSYEKL. J gave up 9 bases and V 1 base, and 6 bases lay outside the gene matches. DNA of the CDR3: TGCGCCAGCAGCCAAGTCGGGACAGGGATCCGGGAGCTGTTTTTT. It yields the protein CASSQVGTGIRELFF.

This clone was detected many times. V gene TRBV5-1 combines with J gene TRBJ1-1; D ambiguous. The CDR3 is made up of 14 amino acids. Germline assignment: CDR1 SGHRS and CDR2 YFSETQ. With 4 bases removed from V and 4 bases from J, the gap between germline ends came to 14 bases. CDR3 amino acids: CASSPISTGTEAFF. CDR3 coding DNA: TGCGCCAGCAGCCCAATTAGCACGGGCACTGAAGCTTTCTTT.

This chain uses TRBV19 with TRBJ2-7, with D perhaps TRBD1 or TRBD2 (5 bases each). There are 16 residues in the CDR3. From germline, CDR1 is LNHDA and CDR2 SQIVND (reference sequence). Trimming removed 5 bases at V and 0 bases at J, with 17 bases between. CDR3 region: CASSPKRAGTSYEQYF. CDR3 in DNA: TGTGCCAGTAGTCCGAAGAGGGCAGGGACCTCCTACGAGCAGTACTTC. The full variable domain, in which reference TRBV19 and TRBJ2-7 provide the parts outside the CDR3, is DGGITQSPKYLFRKEGQNVTLSCEQNLNHDAMYWYRQDPGQGLRLIYYSQIVNDFQKGDIAEGYSVSREKKESFPLTVTSAQKNPTAFYLCASSPKRAGTSYEQYFGPGTRLTVT.

This clone occurred a few times. The chain uses TRBV11-2 and TRBJ1-2; D is unclear. This CDR3 is built from 14 residues. From germline, CDR1 is SGHAT and CDR2 FQNNGV. Trimming cost V 1 base and J 3 bases, with 9 bases left between them. The CDR3 sequence: CASSLATGYYGYTF. In DNA, the CDR3 is TGTGCCAGCAGCTTAGCCACGGGGTACTATGGCTACACCTTC.

This clone was detected once. The chain recombines TRBV9 with TRBJ1-5; 9 bases fit TRBD1. Germline loops: CDR1 SGDLS, CDR2 YYNGEE. V lost 4 bases to trimming and J lost 11 bases; unmatched junction nucleotides: 19. The CDR3 loop spans 17 amino acids. The CDR3 loop reads CASSYNPRDRASSAQHF. The CDR3 DNA sequence: TGTGCCAGCAGCTACAATCCTCGGGACAGGGCCTCCTCGGCCCAGCATTTT.

V and J are TRBV30 and TRBJ2-2; a possible D gene is TRBD2 (6 bases). V was shortened by 2 bases and J by 6 bases, with 10 bases between the two germline ends. Germline CDR1 is GTSNPN and CDR2 is SVGIG (reference sequence). The CDR3 runs to 13 residues. CDR3 DNA: TGTGCCTGGAGTATTTCGGGGGCCGGGGAGCTGTTTTTT. This gives the protein CAWSISGAGELFF.